This is a list of T cell receptor beta chains from one sample in a study of OX40 agonist ivuxolimab in advanced cancers. The table came from immunoSEQ multiplex PCR; TCRdb's copy has only in-frame clones and leaves some out. This repertoire shows around 99,000 clones, approximately 90% found once; its top ten account for 1.2%. The starting material was CD4+ or CD8+ T cells sorted from blood, obtained in a trial of the OX40 agonist ivuxolimab. These receptors came from an adult with an advanced solid tumor such as melanoma, head and neck, liver or kidney cancer. CDR3s include the opening cysteine and the closing phenylalanine or tryptophan. Each record gives: J gene, clone size, D gene, V gene, CDR3 protein, CDR3 DNA. D genes are given only for firm matches. Not every row has a clone size; where given, it reads once, few, many or a size class.

J: TRBJ1-2; size: few; D: NA; V: TRBV19; CDR3: CASSMGQNYGYTF; DNA: TGTGCCAGTAGTATGGGACAAAACTATGGCTACACCTTC
J: TRBJ1-1; size: NA; D: NA; V: TRBV11-3; CDR3: CASSLDLGADQWYTEAFF; DNA: TGTGCCAGCAGCTTAGACTTGGGGGCAGACCAATGGTACACTGAAGCTTTCTTT
J: TRBJ1-1; size: NA; D: NA; V: TRBV7-9; CDR3: CASSLGSWEMNTEAFF; DNA: TGTGCCAGCAGCTTAGGGTCGTGGGAGATGAACACTGAAGCTTTCTTT
J: TRBJ1-5; size: NA; D: NA; V: TRBV19; CDR3: CASSPGRVGQPQHF; DNA: TGTGCCAGTAGCCCAGGCAGGGTCGGTCAGCCCCAGCATTTT
J: TRBJ1-3; size: NA; D: TRBD1; V: TRBV27; CDR3: CASSLGVQGAGNTIYF; DNA: TGTGCCAGCAGCCTTGGGGTCCAGGGGGCTGGAAACACCATATATTTT
J: TRBJ2-1; size: NA; D: TRBD2; V: TRBV5-1; CDR3: CASSHAAGLANEQFF; DNA: TGCGCCAGCAGTCACGCTGCGGGACTAGCGAATGAGCAGTTCTTC
J: TRBJ2-1; size: NA; D: NA; V: TRBV6-1; CDR3: CASRGTGNEQFF; DNA: TGTGCCAGCAGGGGGACTGGTAATGAGCAGTTCTTC
J: TRBJ1-1; size: NA; D: NA; V: TRBV5-1; CDR3: CASSLEGLDTEAFF; DNA: TGCGCCAGCAGCTTGGAGGGGTTAGACACTGAAGCTTTCTTT
J: TRBJ2-7; size: NA; D: NA; V: TRBV5-1; CDR3: CASSLDKPYEQYF; DNA: TGCGCCAGCAGCTTAGACAAGCCCTACGAGCAGTACTTC
J: TRBJ1-4; size: NA; D: NA; V: TRBV9; CDR3: CASSVGGLVNEKLFF; DNA: TGTGCCAGCAGCGTCGGGGGGCTAGTTAATGAAAAACTGTTTTTT
J: TRBJ1-1; size: NA; D: NA; V: TRBV7-3; CDR3: CASSVRDRAEAFF; DNA: TGTGCCAGCAGCGTCAGGGATCGGGCTGAAGCTTTCTTT
J: TRBJ1-1; size: NA; D: NA; V: TRBV28; CDR3: CGAEGNTEAFF; DNA: TGTGGGGCGGAGGGGAACACTGAAGCTTTCTTT
J: TRBJ1-2; size: NA; D: NA; V: TRBV30; CDR3: CAWSPGSYGYTF; DNA: TGTGCCTGGAGTCCGGGGAGCTATGGCTACACCTTC